This note documents a single TCR beta chain sequence. Its antigen is still unknown. These data originate in a study of cytomegalovirus exposure and HLA in healthy donors. Study observations and caveats: It was reportedly the case that the classifier diagnosed cytomegalovirus status with high specificity and sensitivity. Later work associated fewer than 20,000 TCR beta sequences with HLA alleles at 0.05 false discovery rate. It has been reported that TCR beta sequences accurately predicted the HLA-A and HLA-B alleles of most subjects.

This CDR3 is 14 amino acids long. In germline, CDR1 is SGHAT, CDR2 FQNNGV. The junction had 5 bases not matched to a gene; V was cut back by 5 bases and J by 3 bases. The PCR contained 60 Vbeta and 13 Jbeta primers. Sequencing was performed with immunoSEQ multiplex PCR; in TCRdb, only in-frame clones are kept and a portion is missing. This sample has around 200,000 clones, with around four fifths found just once. Specimen: PBMCs. The TCR was taken from a woman in her 50s in good health and CMV-seropositive. The chain links TRBV11-2 to TRBJ2-3; TRBD1 aligns across 7 bases. The CDR3: CASSDRVVTDTQYF. The CDR3 nucleotides read TGTGCCAGCAGCGACAGGGTGGTAACAGATACGCAGTATTTT.